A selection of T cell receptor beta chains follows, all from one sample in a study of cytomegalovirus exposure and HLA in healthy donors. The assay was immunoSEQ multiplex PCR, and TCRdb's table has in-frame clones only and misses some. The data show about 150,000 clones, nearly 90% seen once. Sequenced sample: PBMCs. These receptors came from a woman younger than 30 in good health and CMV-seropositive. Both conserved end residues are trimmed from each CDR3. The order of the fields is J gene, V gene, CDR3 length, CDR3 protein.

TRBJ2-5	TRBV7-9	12	ASGLADFQETQY
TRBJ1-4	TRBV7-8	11	ASLQGFGEKLF
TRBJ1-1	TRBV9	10	ASSPGNTEAF
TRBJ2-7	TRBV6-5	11	ASVGGASYEQY
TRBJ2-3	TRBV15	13	ATRNRGARADTQY
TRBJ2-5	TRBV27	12	ASANRQGKETQY
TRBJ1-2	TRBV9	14	ASSVGRVPGLGGYT
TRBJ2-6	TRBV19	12	ASSYPGGANVLT
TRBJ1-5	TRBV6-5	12	ASSYSNTSPKRH
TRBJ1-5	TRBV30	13	AWSSGQTSNQPQH
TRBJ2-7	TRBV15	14	ATSRGLAGLEHEQY
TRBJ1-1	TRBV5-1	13	ASSPRGGLNTEAF
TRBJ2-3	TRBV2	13	ASQFLTFSTDTQY
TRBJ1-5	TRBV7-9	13	ASSNDRLSNQPQH
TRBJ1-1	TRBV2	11	ASSAVPDTEAF
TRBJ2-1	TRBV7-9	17	ASSHLGLRRGQDINEQF
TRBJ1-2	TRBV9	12	ASSVGGLVYGYT
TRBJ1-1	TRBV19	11	ASSISVNTEAF
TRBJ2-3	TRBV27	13	ASSLMGQGSDTQY
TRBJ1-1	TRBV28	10	ASSLRTAEAF
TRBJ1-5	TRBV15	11	ATSSPKEGPQH
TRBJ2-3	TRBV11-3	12	ASSLRRGTDTQY
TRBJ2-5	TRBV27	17	ASSRVYGLADTSQETQY
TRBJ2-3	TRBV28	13	ASRRSGGLSDTQY